Included here is one T cell receptor beta chain sequence, with context. This clone's antigen is unknown. No per-base quality is available; no much larger clone lies one base away. What the time point label conveys for this sample: baseline before first vaccination. The vaccinee samples were drawn from two UK trials, COV001 and COV002, one of which was a single-blind randomized controlled phase 2/3 trial testing AZD1222 (ChAdOx1 nCoV-19) in healthy adults. For TCRbeta chain sequencing, PBMC samples were collected from trial participants at day 0 and at day 28 after the second dose. V sheds 6 bases and J sheds 3 bases, leaving 9 bases between their ends. Counted from cysteine to phenylalanine, this CDR3 has 11 amino acids. The entry retains the CDR3 DNA only, 33 bases that are in frame from base 1. According to the germline V gene, CDR1 reads SQVTM and CDR2 reads ANQGSEA. This specimen belongs to a study of T cell responses to AZD1222 COVID-19 vaccine listed by TCRdb under 2021. About the study as a whole: AZD1222 recipients with second doses at about 4 weeks or about 12 weeks were pooled, because spike-specific TCR depth and breadth did not differ between schedules. Enrollment into the trials was organized by age into subgroups of 18-55, 56-69 and 70-plus years, and those subgroups contained roughly 150, 30 and 60 TCR-sequenced participants, respectively. TCR sequencing covered some 240 trial participants: 207 given two doses of AZD1222 and 26 given two doses of MenACWY control vaccine. The investigation overall reported the following: Most participants were white British and females outnumbered males, and the authors suggested that clonal diversity may have been underestimated. After two AZD1222 doses, spike-specific TCR breadth and depth were significantly higher than at day 0 and than in MenACWY recipients. The 56-69-year group was small, and its depth increase did not reach significance, likely because of low power. Conclusions about previously exposed vaccinees are limited, since just 5 or 6 AZD1222 recipients were seropositive for SARS-CoV-2 at baseline. Vaccine-associated CD4 TCRs spanned the whole spike protein, with dominant responses in regions 160-218 and 743-854. Because no samples from the day 14 peak response were available, repertoires could be characterized only after the peak T cell response. Nearly half of unique spike-specific TCRs reportedly recognized epitopes outside regions mutated in the B.1.351 and B.1.1.7 variants.

The CDR3 regions of human TCRbeta chains were subjected to immunosequencing. The study's own analysis went as follows. Repertoire TCRs were checked for matches against a reference library of SARS-CoV-2-specific TCRs that had been generated using the MIRA antigen-specificity platform. Breadth meant the fraction of unique TCRs that were SARS-CoV-2-associated, whereas depth meant the fraction of total T cells that were SARS-CoV-2-associated. Each spike-specific TCR was assigned to its reactive spike region and to a CD4 or CD8 class using the MIRA data. Log10-transformed breadth and depth values were compared by one-way ANOVA with Sidak's multiple comparisons tests. The source is immuneACCESS, and TCRdb retained only in-frame sequences with V and J called. Part of the clones is not carried over; for the studies checked, unresolved V genes explain less than half of this, and the remainder is unexplained. D and trimming come from the DNA, and the V and J calls and clone size come from that table. For this sample the table gives some 100,000 clones, of which about 83% were detected only once. The ten largest account for about a sixth of the sample.

This TCR came from an adult in good health. The receptor chain draws on TRBV29-1 and TRBJ2-7; the D gene is perhaps TRBD1, on 6 matching bases. The sequences come from peripheral blood, collected on day 0 of AZD1222 vaccination. The CDR3 reads as follows: CSVATGYEQYF. The DNA sequence is given as TGCAGCGTGGCGACAGGCTACGAGCAGTACTTC.